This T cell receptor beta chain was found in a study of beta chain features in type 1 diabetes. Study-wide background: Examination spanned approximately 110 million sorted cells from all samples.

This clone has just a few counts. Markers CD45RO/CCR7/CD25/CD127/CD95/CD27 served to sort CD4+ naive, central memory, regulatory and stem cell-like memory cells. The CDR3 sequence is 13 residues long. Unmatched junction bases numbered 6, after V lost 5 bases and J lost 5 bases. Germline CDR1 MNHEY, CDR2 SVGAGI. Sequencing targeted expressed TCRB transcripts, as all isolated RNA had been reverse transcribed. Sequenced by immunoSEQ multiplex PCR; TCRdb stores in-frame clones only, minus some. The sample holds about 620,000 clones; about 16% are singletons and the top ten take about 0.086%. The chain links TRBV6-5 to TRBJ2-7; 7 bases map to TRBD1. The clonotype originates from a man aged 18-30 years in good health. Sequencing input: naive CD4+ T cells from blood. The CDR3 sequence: CASSPRQGDEQYF. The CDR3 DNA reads TGTGCCAGCAGTCCACGACAGGGAGACGAGCAGTACTTC.